One sample yielded the 21 T cell receptor beta chains listed below, sequenced in a study of T cells in Graves' hyperthyroidism and ophthalmopathy. TCR beta CDR3 regions were amplified from RNA transcripts. HTBI primers drove first-round RT-PCR of the TCR CDR3. One entry per CDR3 protein results from TCRdb running MiXCR on the multiplex PCR reads. The table records under 350,000 distinct CDR3 sequences, around a sixth of them present only once. Input material: blood. These receptors were collected from a woman aged 45-65 years with Graves' hyperthyroidism.

This clonotype was detected ten times or more. The chain links TRBV6-1 to TRBJ2-3; maybe TRBD2 (7 bases). Germline V gives CDR1 MNHNS, CDR2 SASEGT. The CDR3 consists of 18 residues. The V end lost 6 bases, the J end lost 2 bases, and 24 bases lay between the germline ends. CDR3 protein: CASRAWWAGEGDTDTQYF. As DNA, the CDR3 is TGTGCCAGCAGGGCCTGGTGGGCGGGAGAGGGGGACACAGATACGCAGTATTTT.

This clonotype was found many times. V is TRBV28 and J is TRBJ2-7, with 14 bases matching TRBD2. The V gene's germline CDR1 is MDHEN and CDR2 SYDVKM. The CDR3 extends over 17 amino acids. J was trimmed by 0 bases and V by 6 bases; bases with no gene match: 7. In DNA form, the CDR3 reads TGTGCCAGCAGCCGGACTAGCGGGAGGCCGAGCTCCTACGAGCAGTACTTC. This translates into CASSRTSGRPSSYEQYF.

This clonotype was seen at least ten times. The chain joins TRBV5-5 to TRBJ2-7; D is unclear. Trimming shortened V by 4 bases and J by 4 bases, and 9 bases separated the two germline ends. The CDR3 spans 12 residues. Germline CDR1 is SGHKS and CDR2 is YYEKEE (reference sequence). CDR3 residues: CASSEVGYEQYF. As DNA, the CDR3 is TGTGCCAGCAGCGAAGTTGGGTACGAGCAGTACTTC. Based on the CDR3 plus reference TRBV5-5 and TRBJ2-7, the full variable domain is DAGVTQSPTHLIKTRGQQVTLRCSPISGHKSVSWYQQVLGQGPQFIFQYYEKEERGRGNFPDRFSARQFPNYSSELNVNALLLGDSALYLCASSEVGYEQYFGPGTRLTVT.

This clonotype was seen a handful of times. The V gene is TRBV28, the J gene TRBJ2-5; 13 bases are a match to TRBD2. Per the germline V gene, CDR1 is MDHEN and CDR2 is SYDVKM. The CDR3 has 19 amino acids. J was trimmed by 5 bases and V by 5 bases; bases with no gene match: 17. In nucleotides, the CDR3 is TGTGCCAGCAGTCCCGGGCTACTAGCGGGAGGGCGCCACGGGGAGACCCAGTACTTC. It is translated as CASSPGLLAGGRHGETQYF.

In its sample, this clonotype was seen a few times. CDR3: CSAIRGDLEKLFF. The CDR3 bases are TGCAGCGCCATTCGGGGGGACCTTGAAAAACTGTTTTTT. The chain recombines TRBV29-1 with TRBJ1-4, with D perhaps TRBD1 (5 bases). The V gene's germline CDR1 is SQVTM and CDR2 ANQGSEA. V was shortened by 7 bases and J by 7 bases, with 16 bases between the two germline ends. The CDR3 is 13 residues long.

The V gene is TRBV10-3, the J gene TRBJ2-2; 12 bases align to TRBD1. This CDR3 comprises 18 residues. V dropped 6 bases and J dropped 4; count of bases not matched to a gene: 12. Germline-derived CDR1 and CDR2 are ENHRY and SYGVKD. In DNA form, the CDR3 reads TGTGCCATCAGAACCGGGACAGGGGGCGCGGGGAGCACCGGGGAGCTGTTTTTT. Encoded protein: CAIRTGTGGAGSTGELFF.

To note about this clonotype: Since a much larger clone is just one base distant, this may be a read error. The chain has TRBV11-2 and TRBJ2-1; possibly TRBD1 for D (7 bases). The germline CDR1 and CDR2 sequences are SGHAT and FQNNGV. The CDR3 loop spans 15 amino acids. The CDR3 protein is CANSLGLGRGDEQFF. The CDR3 DNA reads as TGTGCCAACAGCTTAGGCCTCGGCAGGGGGGATGAGCAGTTCTTC. The full variable domain, its missing parts supplied by reference TRBV11-2 and TRBJ2-1, is EAGVAQSPRYKIIEKRQSVAFWCNPISGHATLYWYQQILGQGPKLLIQFQNNGVVDDSQLPKDRFSAERLKGVDSTLKIQPAKLEDSAVYLCANSLGLGRGDEQFFGPGTRLTVL.

In its sample, this clonotype was seen a few times. The V and J genes are TRBV12-5 and TRBJ2-5, with D possibly TRBD2 on 7 matching bases. Trimming took 5 bases from V and 7 from J, leaving 23 bases between them. Germline V gene lookup returns CDR1 LGHNT and CDR2 FRNRAP. CDR3 length: 16 amino acids. The CDR3 is CASGPPEGGLRGTQYF. CDR3 in DNA: TGTGCTAGTGGTCCCCCTGAGGGGGGGCTAAGGGGGACCCAGTACTTC.

This clonotype was seen repeatedly, ten times or more. The rearrangement links TRBV27 to TRBJ2-3; 10 nucleotides match TRBD2. J lost 4 bases, V lost 6 bases, and 7 bases had no gene match. CDR3 length: 15 residues. Germline V gives CDR1 MNHEY, CDR2 SMNVEV (reference sequence). The CDR3 here is CASRLAGSPADTQYF. Written as DNA, the CDR3 is TGTGCCAGCAGACTAGCGGGGAGCCCCGCAGATACGCAGTATTTT.

The V gene is TRBV6-2 or TRBV6-3, the J gene TRBJ2-6; D is possibly TRBD1 or TRBD2 (6 bases each). Between the trimmed V and J ends, which lost 7 bases and 6 bases, there was a span of 25 bases. From germline, CDR1 is MNHEY and CDR2 SVGEGT. The CDR3 is 18 amino acids. CDR3 region: CASTERGVQGPEANVLTF. DNA for the CDR3: TGTGCCAGCACCGAAAGGGGGGTACAGGGTCCTGAGGCCAACGTCCTGACTTTC.

V gene TRBV5-5 combines with J gene TRBJ1-1; D unresolved. Germline assignment: CDR1 SGHKS and CDR2 YYEKEE (reference sequence). Trimming removed 2 bases at V and 3 bases at J, with 11 bases between. This CDR3 comprises 14 residues. The CDR3 DNA reads as TGTGCCAGCAGCTTAACAAGTGGGGACACTGAAGCTTTCTTT. Translation: CASSLTSGDTEAFF.

V is TRBV2 and J is TRBJ1-5, with 8 positions matching TRBD1. The CDR3 extends over 19 amino acids. The germline CDR1 and CDR2 sequences are SNHLY and FYNNEI. J lost 5 bases, V lost 0 bases, and 15 bases had no gene match. Here the CDR3 reads CASSEAGVRGRNKDQPQHF. Written as DNA, the CDR3 is TGTGCCAGCAGTGAAGCCGGCGTCAGGGGGCGAAATAAGGATCAGCCCCAGCATTTT.

This clonotype showed up many times. The chain joins TRBV27 to TRBJ1-4; D is perhaps TRBD1 (5 bases). Trimming took 6 bases from V and 8 from J, leaving 16 bases between them. CDR3 length equals 14 residues. The germline V gene has CDR1 MNHEY and CDR2 SMNVEV (reference sequence). The CDR3 DNA is TGTGCCAGCAGCTCAACCGGGACGGTGGAAAAACTGTTTTTT. This sequence encodes CASSSTGTVEKLFF.

This clonotype appeared many times. The rearrangement links TRBV5-6 to TRBJ2-7; TRBD1 matches 11 bases. The J segment lost 5 bases and the V segment lost 3 bases, leaving 4 bases of the junction unmatched. Per the germline V gene, CDR1 is SGHDT and CDR2 is YYEEEE. The CDR3 has 14 residues. The CDR3 DNA reads as TGTGCCAGCAGCTACGGACAGGGGGCAAACGAGCAGTACTTC. This encodes CASSYGQGANEQYF.

The V gene is TRBV5-1, the J gene TRBJ2-5; D unresolved. The V end lost 5 bases, the J end lost 2 bases, and 7 bases lay between the germline ends. This CDR3 has 12 amino acids. The V gene's germline CDR1 is SGHRS and CDR2 YFSETQ. The CDR3 DNA sequence: TGCGCCAGCAGGCAAGAACAAGAGACCCAGTACTTC. It encodes CASRQEQETQYF.

The chain employs TRBV7-2 and TRBJ1-1; no clear D gene. Trimming shortened V by 2 bases and J by 4 bases, and 8 bases separated the two germline ends. Per the germline V gene, CDR1 is SGHTA and CDR2 is FQGNSA. This CDR3 is built from 13 residues. CDR3 in amino acids: CASSLQAGTEAFF. CDR3 sequence (DNA): TGTGCCAGCAGCTTACAAGCCGGCACTGAAGCTTTCTTT.

Ten or more counts support this clonotype. V usage is TRBV28 and J usage is TRBJ1-2, with D perhaps TRBD1 (5 bases). V was cut by 5 bases and J by 3 bases, with 16 bases left in between. CDR1 and CDR2 from the germline V gene are MDHEN and SYDVKM. The CDR3 loop spans 15 amino acids. The CDR3 nucleotides read TGTGCCAGCAGTCGGGACCGCAGGGCCGACTATGGCTACACCTTC. Its translation: CASSRDRRADYGYTF.

The chain is built from TRBV7-9 and TRBJ2-1, with D perhaps TRBD2 (5 bases). V lost 1 base, J lost 6 bases, and 13 bases lay in between. Germline V gives CDR1 SEHNR, CDR2 FQNEAQ (reference sequence). The CDR3 runs 15 residues. The CDR3 nucleotides read TGTGCCAGCAGCTTAGTTTCGGGATCAAGCAATGAGCAGTTCTTC. Translating it yields CASSLVSGSSNEQFF.

This clonotype was counted ten times or more. The chain joins TRBV20-1 to TRBJ2-7; TRBD1 matches 7 bases. Trimming cost V 5 bases and J 6 bases; bases outside gene matches: 7. CDR1 and CDR2 from the germline V gene are DFQATT and SNEGSKA (reference sequence). This CDR3 has 12 amino acids. This chain's CDR3 is CSAGRDSCEQYV. CDR3 nucleotide sequence: TGCAGTGCTGGCCGGGACAGCTGCGAGCAGTACGTC.

This clonotype has at least ten counts. This chain links TRBV3-1 with TRBJ2-5, with D possibly matching TRBD1 (6 bases). CDR1 is LGHDT, CDR2 YNNKEL, per germline (reference sequence). V lost 7 bases and J lost 7, with 19 bases in between. This CDR3 region has 14 residues. The CDR3 is CASKPGHQGGTQYF. As DNA, the CDR3 is TGTGCCAGCAAACCGGGACACCAAGGAGGGACCCAGTACTTC.

V gene TRBV3-1 combines with J gene TRBJ2-2, with a weak D call TRBD1 (5 bases). CDR1 and CDR2 from the germline V gene are LGHDT and YNNKEL (reference sequence). The ends were cut back, 4 bases at V and 1 base at J, with 10 bases in the middle. CDR3 length: 15 residues. The CDR3 region is CASSREGVNTGELFF. CDR3 sequence (DNA): TGTGCCAGCAGCCGGGAAGGGGTGAACACCGGGGAGCTGTTTTTT.